The 13 T cell receptor beta chains presented below share a single source sample, sequenced in a study of blood T cell repertoires in COVID-19. Measured with immunoSEQ multiplex PCR; TCRdb has only the in-frame clones, and not every one. The profile covers approximately 260,000 clones, with roughly 84% appearing a single time and around 9.1% taken by the ten largest. The specimen sequenced was peripheral blood. Receptors were obtained from a human donor in a cohort sampled during active COVID-19.

The CDR3 sequence: CASSTTGGNEKLFF. CDR3 nucleotides: TGTGCCAGCAGCACCACAGGGGGTAATGAAAAACTGTTTTTT. The V gene is TRBV6-5, the J gene TRBJ1-4, with 8 nucleotides matching TRBD1. Germline V gene sequence: CDR1 MNHEY, CDR2 SVGAGI. This CDR3 comprises 14 residues. V shed 6 bases, J shed 4 bases, and the junction held 4 bases outside the gene matches.

V and J are TRBV6-2 or TRBV6-3 and TRBJ2-5, with 7 nucleotides matching TRBD1. The V segment lost 2 bases and the J segment 2 bases; nucleotides outside the gene matches: 5. CDR1 and CDR2 from the germline V gene are MNHEY and SVGEGT. The length of the CDR3 is 15 residues. The CDR3 spells CASSYKQGNQETQYF. CDR3 nucleotide sequence: TGTGCCAGCAGTTACAAACAGGGGAATCAAGAGACCCAGTACTTC.

This clone showed up just a few times. This chain uses TRBV6-5 with TRBJ1-2; 8 positions agree with TRBD1. The ends lost 11 bases at V and 8 bases at J; junction bases unmatched: 10. The CDR3 is made up of 12 amino acids. Germline lookup yields CDR1 MNHEY and CDR2 SVGAGI. The CDR3 bases are TGTGCCGCCCGACAGGGGATGAAGGGCTACACCTTC. Translation gives CAARQGMKGYTF.

The V and J genes are TRBV12-3 or TRBV12-4 and TRBJ2-3; 7 bases match TRBD2. Trimming at V came to 11 bases and at J to 0 bases, leaving 5 bases not matched to a gene. The CDR3 runs to 13 residues. CDR3 protein: CAGGVMSTDTQYF. The CDR3 DNA sequence: TGTGCCGGGGGGGTGATGAGCACAGATACGCAGTATTTT.

The J gene is TRBJ2-7, the V gene TRBV3-1 (or the pseudogene TRBV3-2); TRBD1 aligns across 7 bases. From germline, CDR1 is LGHDT and CDR2 YNNKEL (reference sequence). J gave up 3 bases and V 4 bases, and 3 bases lay outside the gene matches. The CDR3 covers 13 residues. The CDR3 region is CASSPRTGYEQYF. In DNA, the CDR3 is TGTGCCAGCAGCCCAAGGACAGGCTACGAGCAGTACTTC.

J is TRBJ1-1 and V is TRBV10-2; 10 positions match TRBD1. Germline V gene lookup returns CDR1 WSHSY and CDR2 SAAADI. V shed 4 bases, J shed 3 bases, and the junction held 2 bases outside the gene matches. The CDR3 has 14 amino acids. The CDR3 coding sequence is TGCGCCAGCAGTGGACAGGGGGCTGACACTGAAGCTTTCTTT. This encodes CASSGQGADTEAFF.

The chain combines TRBV10-2 with TRBJ1-1; unclear D gene. V dropped 6 bases and J dropped 0 bases, with 8 bases sitting between them. This CDR3 contains 13 residues. Germline V gene sequence: CDR1 WSHSY, CDR2 SAAADI. CDR3 DNA sequence: TGCGCCAGCAGGACTACCCTGAACACTGAAGCTTTCTTT. Its translation: CASRTTLNTEAFF.

The V gene is TRBV7-2, the J gene TRBJ1-6; 7 nucleotides match TRBD1. CDR3 length: 16 residues. The V segment lost 5 bases and the J segment 4 bases; nucleotides outside the gene matches: 8. The germline V gene has CDR1 SGHTA and CDR2 FQGNSA. CDR3 nucleotide sequence: TGTGCCAGCAGCGCCCAGGGGGGTGGGTATAATTCACCCCTCCACTTT. Its translation: CASSAQGGGYNSPLHF.

This sequence joins TRBV27 and TRBJ1-1; D gene ambiguous. V lost 4 bases and J 0 bases, leaving 12 bases between the germline ends. CDR3 length: 15 amino acids. Germline V gene lookup returns CDR1 MNHEY and CDR2 SMNVEV (reference sequence). CDR3 sequence: CASSSRGVMNTEAFF. CDR3 coding DNA: TGTGCCAGCAGTTCCCGTGGAGTCATGAACACTGAAGCTTTCTTT.

The chain has TRBV7-2 and TRBJ2-5, with D possibly TRBD1 on 6 matching bases. The germline CDR1 and CDR2 sequences are SGHTA and FQGNSA. The CDR3 extends over 16 amino acids. The ends were cut back, 1 base at V and 5 bases at J, with 17 bases in the middle. CDR3 protein: CASSLETGQPWETQYF. CDR3 DNA sequence: TGTGCCAGCAGCTTAGAGACAGGCCAACCGTGGGAGACCCAGTACTTC. Full variable domain (rest looked up from reference TRBV7-2 and TRBJ2-5): GAGVSQSPSNKVTEKGKDVELRCDPISGHTALYWYRQSLGQGLEFLIYFQGNSAPDKSGLPSDRFSAERTGGSVSTLTIQRTQQEDSAVYLCASSLETGQPWETQYFGPGTRLLVL.

The chain combines TRBV24-1 with TRBJ2-1; 8 bases line up with TRBD2. The CDR3 sequence is 18 residues long. Germline CDR1 reads KGHDR; CDR2 reads SFDVKD. V lost 3 bases to trimming and J lost 6 bases; unmatched junction nucleotides: 15. As DNA, the CDR3 is TGTGCCACCAGTGATGGGACCGCCGGGACTAGAACTCTCAATGAGCAGTTCTTC. It translates to CATSDGTAGTRTLNEQFF.

This chain links TRBV19 with TRBJ1-5; D unresolved. The V end lost 3 bases, the J end lost 11 bases, and 14 bases lay between the germline ends. Germline CDR1 reads LNHDA; CDR2 reads SQIVND (reference sequence). This CDR3 is built from 13 residues. CDR3 DNA: TGTGCCAGTAGTATGTCCGGGAGGGTTTCCCAGCATTTT. This encodes CASSMSGRVSQHF.

The chain joins TRBV7-9 to TRBJ1-2; 7 bases align to TRBD1. This CDR3 is 14 amino acids long. V dropped 1 base and J dropped 10; count of bases not matched to a gene: 9. Germline V lookup: CDR1 SEHNR, CDR2 FQNEAQ (reference sequence). This CDR3 reads CASSLGWAGGTYTF. CDR3 nucleotide sequence: TGTGCCAGCAGCTTAGGTTGGGCAGGGGGAACCTACACCTTC.